One and the same sample provided the 30 T cell receptor beta chains below, sequenced in a study of radiotherapy plus CTLA-4 blockade in lung cancer. Assay: immunoSEQ multiplex PCR; the TCRdb copy retains only in-frame clones and omits some. This repertoire shows roughly 110,000 clones, 85% to 90% found once; its top ten account for 2.4%. The sequencing used peripheral blood, collected from a patient treated with radiotherapy plus ipilimumab. The source is a human donor with non-small cell lung cancer that progressed on radiotherapy plus ipilimumab. Some clones in this sample may be carry-over from other donors' samples.

DNA for the CDR3: TGTGCCAGCAGCCAAGGGAGAGGGGGTAGGTACGAGCAGTACTTC. Its protein product is CASSQGRGGRYEQYF. The chain employs TRBV4-2 and TRBJ2-7, with D possibly matching TRBD1 (6 bases). The V gene's germline CDR1 is LGHNA and CDR2 YNFKEQ. Trimming cost V 1 base and J 4 bases, with 14 bases left between them. CDR3 length: 15 residues.

This clone was seen at least ten times. This chain uses TRBV5-3 with TRBJ2-7; the D gene is possibly TRBD1 (6 bases). TRBV5-3 is flagged as an ORF with uncertain function. Trimming pared 3 bases from V and 2 bases from J, leaving 9 bases between. CDR3 length equals 13 residues. The CDR3 sequence is CARSYRDTYEQYF. CDR3 DNA: TGTGCCAGAAGCTACCGGGACACCTACGAGCAGTACTTC.

The gene calls are TRBV5-4 and TRBJ1-2; the D gene is possibly TRBD1 (5 bases). The CDR3 extends over 13 amino acids. The germline V gene encodes CDR1 SGHNT and CDR2 YYREEE (reference sequence). Trimming shortened V by 5 bases and J by 2 bases, and 10 bases separated the two germline ends. The CDR3: CASRSDINYGYTF. The CDR3 DNA reads TGTGCCAGCAGGTCGGACATAAACTATGGCTACACCTTC.

The chain recombines TRBV6-4 with TRBJ2-1; TRBD1 might be the D (5 bases). The V gene lost 2 bases and the J gene lost 5 bases, with 10 bases spanning the gap. The CDR3 is 14 amino acids. The germline gives CDR1 MRHNA, CDR2 SNTAGT. In DNA form, the CDR3 reads TGTGCCAGCAGTGACGGGGCAGAAAACAATGAGCAGTTCTTC. Amino acid sequence: CASSDGAENNEQFF.

This chain uses TRBV18 with TRBJ2-1, with a possible D match to TRBD1 (5 bases). The V end was cut by 3 bases, the J end by 1 base, with 13 bases between. The CDR3 is 16 residues long. CDR1 KGHSH and CDR2 LQKENI come from the germline V gene. The CDR3 protein is CASSPEAGLSYNEQFF. As DNA, the CDR3 is TGTGCCAGCTCACCTGAGGCAGGGCTTTCCTACAATGAGCAGTTCTTC.

The V gene is TRBV11-2, the J gene TRBJ2-4; TRBD1 agrees at 9 bases. Trimming removed 4 bases from V and 5 bases from J; junction bases left unmatched: 3. The CDR3 has 14 amino acids. The germline CDR1 and CDR2 sequences are SGHAT and FQNNGV. The CDR3 sequence is CASSWDRAENIQYF. The CDR3 DNA sequence: TGTGCCAGCAGCTGGGACAGGGCGGAAAACATTCAGTACTTC.

The rearrangement joins TRBV27 to TRBJ2-7; D ambiguous. Germline V gene sequence: CDR1 MNHEY, CDR2 SMNVEV (reference sequence). Trimming left V 5 bases short and J 6 bases short, with 23 bases between. CDR3 length: 16 residues. For the CDR3, the DNA is TGTGCCAGCAGTCCCCACAAAATCTATCTTTTGGGCGAGCAGTACTTC. It encodes CASSPHKIYLLGEQYF.

V usage is TRBV7-2 and J usage is TRBJ1-2; possibly TRBD1 for D (6 bases). Trimming took 2 bases from V and 4 from J, leaving 14 bases between them. There are 15 residues in the CDR3. The germline V gene encodes CDR1 SGHTA and CDR2 FQGNSA. The CDR3 loop reads CASSLSQGHLYGYTF. The CDR3 DNA sequence: TGTGCCAGCAGCTTAAGTCAGGGGCATCTCTATGGCTACACCTTC. The full variable domain, in which reference TRBV7-2 and TRBJ1-2 provide the parts outside the CDR3, is GAGVSQSPSNKVTEKGKDVELRCDPISGHTALYWYRQSLGQGLEFLIYFQGNSAPDKSGLPSDRFSAERTGGSVSTLTIQRTQQEDSAVYLCASSLSQGHLYGYTFGSGTRLTVV.

The chain joins TRBV7-2 to TRBJ1-1; no firm D call. With 1 base removed from V and 8 bases from J, the gap between germline ends came to 8 bases. Looked up from germline, CDR1 is SGHTA and CDR2 is FQGNSA. This CDR3 region has 12 residues. CDR3 sequence (DNA): TGTGCCAGCAGCTTAGTGGCCAGGGAAGCTTTCTTT. Protein product: CASSLVAREAFF.

CDR3 sequence (DNA): TGTGCCAGCTCACCACACGGACAGGGCCACTCTGGAAACACCATATATTTT. Translating gives CASSPHGQGHSGNTIYF. The chain links TRBV18 to TRBJ1-3; 8 positions agree with TRBD1. V trimming: 1 base; J trimming: 0 bases; junction bases outside the gene matches: 5. The CDR3 extends over 17 amino acids. Germline V gene data show CDR1 as KGHSH and CDR2 as LQKENI.

The chain has TRBV7-3 and TRBJ2-1; D is perhaps TRBD1 (7 bases). Deletions cut 4 bases from V and 6 bases from J, with 16 bases between. Germline CDR1 and CDR2: SGHTA and FQGTGA. The CDR3 is made up of 15 amino acids. CDR3 bases: TGTGCCAGCAGCTCCCAGGGGGGAGTTCTCAATGAGCAGTTCTTC. Encoded protein: CASSSQGGVLNEQFF.

V gene TRBV4-3 combines with J gene TRBJ1-4; possibly TRBD1 for D (6 bases). Deletions cut 3 bases from V and 5 bases from J, with 22 bases between. CDR1 and CDR2 from the germline V gene are LGHNA and YSLEER. The CDR3 totals 18 residues. The CDR3 loop reads CASSQMTVGGQRNEKLFF. The CDR3 bases are TGCGCCAGCAGCCAGATGACAGTCGGGGGCCAGAGAAATGAAAAACTGTTTTTT.

This chain links TRBV6-1 with TRBJ1-2; TRBD1 is a possible D gene (5 bases). The CDR3 consists of 14 residues. V shed 1 base and J shed 2 bases, with 8 bases lying between them. Germline CDR1 MNHNS, CDR2 SASEGT. In DNA form, the CDR3 reads TGTGCCAGCAGTGAAGGACAGTCGAACTATGGCTACACCTTC. This codes for CASSEGQSNYGYTF.

A single count supports this clone. The rearrangement joins TRBV6-5 to TRBJ2-7; tentative D call: TRBD1 (6 bases). V lost 7 bases to trimming and J lost 5 bases, with 12 bases between them. Germline V CDR1 and CDR2: MNHEY, SVGAGI. The CDR3 extends over 12 amino acids. CDR3 coding DNA: TGTGCCAGCACGTCAGGGGTCCACGAGCAGTACTTC. It is translated as CASTSGVHEQYF.

The chain uses TRBV7-2 and TRBJ2-6, with D possibly TRBD2 on 5 matching bases. The V gene's germline CDR1 is SGHTA and CDR2 FQGNSA. The CDR3 length is 15 residues. Trimming left V 3 bases short and J 2 bases short, with 8 bases between. CDR3 nucleotides: TGTGCCAGCAGCTTGATCGGGACTGGGGCCAACGTCCTGACTTTC. Translated: CASSLIGTGANVLTF.

Note on this clone: Other nucleotide sequences from this sample produce the same CDR3. This rearrangement joins TRBV5-1 to TRBJ2-3; the D gene is possibly TRBD1 (5 bases). The CDR3 covers 14 residues. Trimming left V 0 bases short and J 3 bases short, with 8 bases between. The V gene's germline CDR1 is SGHRS and CDR2 YFSETQ. CDR3 DNA sequence: TGCGCCAGCAGCTTGGACCCAGGGACAGATACGCAGTATTTT. It encodes CASSLDPGTDTQYF.

The chain combines TRBV7-9 with TRBJ1-2; D call uncertain. V shed 1 base and J shed 4 bases, with 10 bases lying between them. The CDR3 extends over 14 amino acids. Germline CDR1 and CDR2: SEHNR and FQNEAQ (reference sequence). CDR3 in amino acids: CASSLGVVGYGYTF. In DNA form, the CDR3 reads TGTGCCAGCAGCTTAGGTGTCGTGGGCTATGGCTACACCTTC. Full variable domain (remainder filled in from reference TRBV7-9 and TRBJ1-2): DTGVSQNPRHKITKRGQNVTFRCDPISEHNRLYWYRQTLGQGPEFLTYFQNEAQLEKSRLLSDRFSAERPKGSFSTLEIQRTEQGDSAMYLCASSLGVVGYGYTFGSGTRLTVV.

The CDR3 DNA reads TGCAGCGTTGGTCCGGGTAGCTCCTACAATGAGCAGTTCTTC. It yields the protein CSVGPGSSYNEQFF. This sequence joins TRBV29-1 and TRBJ2-1; D gene unclear. CDR3 length: 14 residues. The V gene lost 4 bases and the J gene lost 0 bases, with 10 bases spanning the gap. Germline loops: CDR1 SQVTM, CDR2 ANQGSEA.

This rearrangement joins TRBV5-6 to TRBJ2-7, with 8 bases aligning to TRBD1. The germline CDR1 and CDR2 sequences are SGHDT and YYEEEE. Losses at the gene ends were 5 bases for V and 2 bases for J; bases not matched to a gene: 9. The length of the CDR3 is 15 residues. This CDR3 is CASRKDAGGTYEQYF. The CDR3 DNA reads as TGTGCCAGCAGAAAGGATGCAGGGGGCACCTACGAGCAGTACTTC.

This clone was seen a few times. The chain couples TRBV7-9 to TRBJ2-1, with unresolved D. V lost 5 bases and J 0 bases, leaving 17 bases between the germline ends. There are 17 residues in the CDR3. Germline-derived CDR1 and CDR2 are SEHNR and FQNEAQ (reference sequence). The CDR3 spells CASSPPPGYRSYNEQFF. The CDR3 DNA reads TGTGCCAGCAGCCCTCCGCCCGGATATCGCTCCTACAATGAGCAGTTCTTC.

The chain couples TRBV9 to TRBJ2-2, with D tentatively TRBD1 (6 bases). CDR1 is SGDLS, CDR2 YYNGEE, per germline. Trimming left V 3 bases short and J 1 base short, with 10 bases between. The CDR3 sequence is 15 residues long. Here the CDR3 DNA reads TGTGCCAGCAGCGCTAAGGGACAGAACACCGGGGAGCTGTTTTTT. This translates into CASSAKGQNTGELFF.

J is TRBJ1-5 and V is TRBV7-2, with D hard to call. This CDR3 has 15 residues. Germline values: CDR1 SGHTA, CDR2 FQGNSA. Deletions cut 6 bases from V and 2 bases from J, with 14 bases between. CDR3 DNA sequence: TGTGCCAGCAGGGTTGGGGTGAGCGGCAATCAGCCCCAGCATTTT. Residues: CASRVGVSGNQPQHF.

The J gene is TRBJ2-2, the V gene TRBV7-2, with 9 positions matching TRBD1. This CDR3 is built from 14 residues. Germline assignment: CDR1 SGHTA and CDR2 FQGNSA. Losses at the gene ends were 5 bases for V and 6 bases for J; bases not matched to a gene: 4. In DNA form, the CDR3 reads TGTGCCAGCAGCCCGGACAGGGGATCCGGGGAGCTGTTTTTT. The encoded protein is CASSPDRGSGELFF. The full variable domain, with the rest looked up from reference TRBV7-2 and TRBJ2-2, is GAGVSQSPSNKVTEKGKDVELRCDPISGHTALYWYRQSLGQGLEFLIYFQGNSAPDKSGLPSDRFSAERTGGSVSTLTIQRTQQEDSAVYLCASSPDRGSGELFFGEGSRLTVL.

V and J are TRBV7-8 and TRBJ1-2; D gene ambiguous. Trimming left V 2 bases short and J 5 bases short, with 9 bases between. CDR3 length equals 13 residues. CDR1 is SGHVS, CDR2 FQNEAQ, per germline. The chain's CDR3 is CASSLIAAYGYTF. CDR3 DNA: TGTGCCAGCAGCTTAATCGCAGCGTATGGCTACACCTTC.

The V gene is TRBV6-5, the J gene TRBJ2-3; 7 positions agree with TRBD1. Germline V lookup: CDR1 MNHEY, CDR2 SVGAGI. V lost 6 bases and J lost 0; bases outside the gene matches: 3. The CDR3 has 14 residues. CDR3 nucleotide sequence: TGTGCCAGCAGACCGGGACAGAGCACAGATACGCAGTATTTT. This translates into CASRPGQSTDTQYF.

This chain links TRBV30 with TRBJ1-2, with 9 bases identical to TRBD1. The CDR3 runs 14 residues. The V gene's germline CDR1 is GTSNPN and CDR2 SVGIG (reference sequence). The J segment lost 4 bases and the V segment lost 0 bases, leaving 3 bases of the junction unmatched. Here the CDR3 DNA reads TGTGCCTGGAGTGTACAGGGGGCTCCCTATGGCTACACCTTC. This codes for CAWSVQGAPYGYTF.

A single count supports this clone. V is TRBV12-5 and J is TRBJ2-3, with 12 bases lining up with TRBD2. J lost 2 bases, V lost 1 base, and 1 base had no gene match. The CDR3 is 16 amino acids. Germline CDR1 and CDR2: LGHNT and FRNRAP. The CDR3 DNA reads TGTGCTAGTGGTTTGGGACTAGCGGGGGACACAGATACGCAGTATTTT. This gives the protein CASGLGLAGDTDTQYF.

The J gene is TRBJ1-1, the V gene TRBV6-5, with D perhaps matching TRBD1 (5 bases). This CDR3 contains 14 residues. V gave up 1 base and J gave up 3 bases, with 9 bases separating them. Germline CDR1 is MNHEY and CDR2 is SVGAGI. Here the CDR3 DNA reads TGTGCCAGCAGTTACTTGCAGGGTGACACTGAAGCTTTCTTT. Protein: CASSYLQGDTEAFF.

The CDR3 sequence: CASSFSGGSYNEQFF. CDR3 nucleotides: TGTGCCAGCAGCTTTAGCGGGGGTTCCTACAATGAGCAGTTCTTC. This chain joins TRBV5-4 and TRBJ2-1; the match to TRBD2 covers 9 bases. The V segment lost 2 bases and the J segment 1 base; nucleotides outside the gene matches: 1. The CDR3 is 15 amino acids. In germline, CDR1 is SGHNT, CDR2 YYREEE (reference sequence).

The chain employs TRBV15 and TRBJ2-7; 8 nucleotides align to TRBD1. From germline, CDR1 is LNHNV and CDR2 YYDKDF (reference sequence). V was clipped by 5 bases and J by 1 base; unmatched bases: 10. The CDR3 length is 16 residues. CDR3 bases: TGTGCCACCAGCTCACCAAGGACAGGGCCGTCCTACGAGCAGTACTTC. As protein: CATSSPRTGPSYEQYF.